Below, 22 T cell receptor beta chains from the same sample are listed, as sequenced in a study of Graves' ophthalmopathy and Graves' hyperthyroidism. RNA transcripts provided the template for amplifying TCR beta CDR3 regions. HTBI-primed RT-PCR formed the first round, and a multiplex PCR formed the second. From the multiplex PCR reads, TCRdb called clonotypes with MiXCR, one entry per CDR3 protein. The sample includes hundreds of thousands of distinct CDR3 sequences, 20% to 25% of them seen just once. Sequenced input: peripheral blood. These receptors originate from a woman between 18 and 30 years old with stable Graves' hyperthyroidism. Some clones in this sample may be carry-over from other donors' samples.

There are many counts of this clonotype. J is TRBJ2-5 and V is TRBV9; D unresolved. The CDR3 has 13 residues. V lost 3 bases to trimming and J lost 4 bases, with 10 bases between them. The germline gives CDR1 SGDLS, CDR2 YYNGEE. The CDR3 sequence: CASSGRAGETQYF. The CDR3, as DNA: TGTGCCAGCAGCGGCCGGGCAGGAGAGACCCAGTACTTC.

In its sample, this clonotype was seen many times. The chain recombines TRBV6-1 with TRBJ2-4, with D possibly TRBD1 on 5 matching bases. Per the germline V gene, CDR1 is MNHNS and CDR2 is SASEGT. The CDR3 is 16 residues long. Trimming took off 1 base at V and 1 base at J, with 11 bases between the two ends. The DNA of the CDR3 is TGTGCCAGCAGTGAAGAGGGGTTTAGGGCCAAAAACATTCAGTACTTC. Translated: CASSEEGFRAKNIQYF.

Remarks on this clonotype: A read error may produce the germline difference seen at one junction end. V usage is TRBV7-2 and J usage is TRBJ1-2; weak D call: TRBD1 (6 bases). CDR1 is SGHTA and CDR2 is FQGNSA in the germline V gene. The CDR3 length is 15 residues. Here the CDR3 reads CACSVATGTKYGYTF. The DNA for the CDR3 is TGTGCCTGCAGCGTAGCAACAGGGACTAAATATGGCTACACCTTC. The full variable domain, completed using reference TRBV7-2 and TRBJ1-2, is GAGVSQSPSNKVTEKGKDVELRCDPISGHTALYWYRQSLGQGLEFLIYFQGNSAPDKSGLPSDRFSAERTGGSVSTLTIQRTQQEDSAVYLCACSVATGTKYGYTFGSGTRLTVV.

With respect to this clonotype: Compared with germline, one end of the junction differs, possibly owing to a read error. The chain combines TRBV7-2 with TRBJ2-7; possible D gene TRBD1, 5 bases. Germline V CDR1 and CDR2: SGHTA, FQGNSA. The CDR3 length is 14 residues. As DNA, the CDR3 is TGTGCCAGCAGCTTCGCCCGCCGGGCAGGACACTTAGGCTTC. Protein sequence: CASSFARRAGHLGF.

This clonotype was detected many times. V usage is TRBV12-3 or TRBV12-4 and J usage is TRBJ2-5, with D possibly called TRBD1 or TRBD2 (5 bases each). This CDR3 comprises 13 residues. Deletions cut 2 bases from V and 5 bases from J, with 9 bases between. CDR3 DNA sequence: TGTGCCAGCAGTTTAACCGGGGCCGAGACCCAGTACTTC. Amino acid sequence: CASSLTGAETQYF.

The J gene is TRBJ2-2, the V gene TRBV19; the match to TRBD1 covers 7 bases. The CDR3 has 13 residues. Germline V gene sequence: CDR1 LNHDA, CDR2 SQIVND (reference sequence). V dropped 10 bases and J dropped 4; count of bases not matched to a gene: 6. The CDR3 nucleotides are TGTGCCACCGGACAGGCCCTCACCGGGGAGCTGTTTTTT. As protein: CATGQALTGELFF.

J is TRBJ2-7 and V is TRBV27; 7 positions match TRBD1. V trimming: 6 bases; J trimming: 13 bases; junction bases outside the gene matches: 9. The germline gives CDR1 MNHEY, CDR2 SMNVEV (reference sequence). This CDR3 comprises 11 residues. Written as DNA, the CDR3 is TGTGCCAGCAGCGCTGGGACAGATTTCTACTTC. Encoded protein: CASSAGTDFYF.

The chain uses TRBV6-1 and TRBJ2-5; 12 bases match TRBD1. The V gene end was trimmed by 6 bases and the J gene end by 7 bases; junction bases not matched to a gene: 6. The CDR3 is made up of 14 amino acids. The germline gives CDR1 MNHNS, CDR2 SASEGT. CDR3 protein: CASSPGTGGGTQYF. In DNA form, the CDR3 reads TGTGCCAGCAGCCCCGGGACAGGGGGCGGGACCCAGTACTTC.

This chain links TRBV6-2 or TRBV6-3 with TRBJ1-5; D remains unclear. In germline, CDR1 is MNHEY, CDR2 SVGEGT. CDR3 size: 13 residues. V gave up 0 bases and J gave up 4 bases, with 4 bases separating them. In DNA, the CDR3 is TGTGCCAGCAGTTACTCAGAAAATCAGCCCCAGCATTTT. Amino acids: CASSYSENQPQHF.

This clonotype showed up many times. This chain uses TRBV28 with TRBJ1-1, with 8 positions matching TRBD1. The germline gives CDR1 MDHEN, CDR2 SYDVKM. The CDR3 totals 15 residues. J gave up 7 bases and V 5 bases, and 12 bases lay outside the gene matches. The CDR3: CASSPPGGQVLEAFF. For the CDR3, the DNA is TGTGCCAGCAGTCCCCCTGGGGGACAGGTACTTGAAGCTTTCTTT.

CDR3: CASSLGQGYDYEQYF. The CDR3 DNA reads TGTGCCAGCAGCTTGGGACAGGGGTACGACTACGAGCAGTACTTC. The chain combines TRBV28 with TRBJ2-7, with TRBD1 identical over 10 bases. CDR1 and CDR2 (germline): MDHEN, SYDVKM. This CDR3 region has 15 residues. J gave up 3 bases and V 6 bases, and 8 bases lay outside the gene matches.

The sample holds many counts of this clonotype. The gene calls are TRBV12-3 or TRBV12-4 and TRBJ2-2; D gene uncertain. This CDR3 spans 13 amino acids. Between the trimmed V and J ends, which lost 7 bases and 7 bases, there was a span of 13 bases. The CDR3 DNA follows: TGTGCCAGCACCCTAAGTTCGGGCGGGGAGCTGTTTTTT. Protein product: CASTLSSGGELFF.

V gene TRBV4-1 combines with J gene TRBJ1-6; 9 bases are shared with TRBD1. There are 14 residues in the CDR3. Germline values: CDR1 MGHRA, CDR2 YSYEKL. J lost 12 bases, V lost 5 bases, and 8 bases had no gene match. The DNA for the CDR3 is TGCGCCAGCAGCGAAGGGACAGGGATTCTACCCCTCCACTTT. It specifies CASSEGTGILPLHF.

Many counts were recorded for this clonotype. The CDR3 DNA follows: TGTGCCAGCAGTGAATCTTGGGCCAGGGATGAAGCTTTCTTT. Its translation: CASSESWARDEAFF. This chain connects TRBV25-1 to TRBJ1-1; the D gene is possibly TRBD1 (5 bases). V gave up 1 base and J gave up 7 bases, with 13 bases separating them. CDR1 MGHDK and CDR2 SYGVNS come from the germline V gene. The CDR3 runs to 14 residues.

This clonotype was seen ten or more times. The J gene is TRBJ2-7, the V gene TRBV27; 8 nucleotides agree with TRBD1. The CDR3 is 13 residues long. J lost 3 bases, V lost 5 bases, and 3 bases had no gene match. Germline CDR1 is MNHEY and CDR2 is SMNVEV (reference sequence). The DNA for the CDR3 is TGTGCCAGCAGTCTGACAGGGGTCTACGAGCAGTACTTC. This sequence encodes CASSLTGVYEQYF.

This clonotype showed up many times. The CDR3 DNA is TGTGCCAGCAGTTCCGGGACAGGGGGGTTGGAGCAGTACTTC. As protein: CASSSGTGGLEQYF. V usage is TRBV6-5 and J usage is TRBJ2-7, with 11 bases aligning to TRBD1. After removal of 4 bases from V and 7 bases from J, the junction contained 6 bases not matched to a gene. The germline CDR1 and CDR2 sequences are MNHEY and SVGAGI. This CDR3 is 14 amino acids long.

Only a few counts were recorded for this clonotype. The chain employs TRBV29-1 and TRBJ1-2; D may be TRBD1 (5 bases). This CDR3 is built from 17 residues. Germline lookup yields CDR1 SQVTM and CDR2 ANQGSEA. Trimming stripped 0 bases from V and 7 bases from J, with 24 bases between. This chain's CDR3 is CSVEDFQGLRLRAGYTF. CDR3 coding DNA: TGCAGCGTTGAAGACTTTCAGGGATTAAGGCTCAGGGCTGGCTACACCTTC.

This clonotype was counted only a few times. This chain connects TRBV20-1 to TRBJ2-5; possible D gene TRBD2, 6 bases. CDR3 length: 13 amino acids. Germline V gene lookup returns CDR1 DFQATT and CDR2 SNEGSKA (reference sequence). Trimming took off 1 base at V and 5 bases at J, with 11 bases between the two ends. The CDR3 nucleotides read TGCAGTGCTAGAGGCCCAGGGAGGGAGACCCAGTACTTC. This gives the protein CSARGPGRETQYF.

This clonotype has ten or more counts. This chain connects TRBV7-9 to TRBJ2-7, with D perhaps matching TRBD2 (5 bases). Germline CDR1 is SEHNR and CDR2 is FQNEAQ (reference sequence). CDR3 length equals 15 residues. V lost 5 bases and J lost 5, with 19 bases in between. The CDR3 loop is CASSPSGGRFNEQYF. The CDR3 DNA is TGTGCCAGCAGCCCGTCTGGAGGCCGCTTCAACGAGCAGTACTTC.

The chain employs TRBV6-2 or TRBV6-3 and TRBJ1-5; 11 positions match TRBD1. Trimming at V came to 6 bases and at J to 2 bases, leaving 12 bases not matched to a gene. The CDR3 contains 18 residues. Germline values: CDR1 MNHEY, CDR2 SVGEGT. The CDR3 reads CASSQDRGQVIGNQPQHF. The CDR3 region has the DNA TGTGCCAGCAGCCAGGACAGGGGGCAAGTTATCGGCAATCAGCCCCAGCATTTT.

This clonotype was observed many times. This chain joins TRBV6-1 and TRBJ1-1; tentatively, D is TRBD1 (6 bases). Germline V gives CDR1 MNHNS, CDR2 SASEGT. CDR3 length: 13 amino acids. Between the trimmed V and J ends, which lost 7 bases and 4 bases, there was a span of 13 bases. CDR3 residues: CASTPGGATEAFF. CDR3 nucleotide sequence: TGTGCCAGCACCCCGGGGGGGGCCACTGAAGCTTTCTTT.

This clonotype was counted at least ten times. The chain uses TRBV5-1 and TRBJ2-5, with D tentatively TRBD2 (7 bases). Deletions cut 0 bases from V and 3 bases from J, with 15 bases between. Germline V CDR1 and CDR2: SGHRS, YFSETQ. The CDR3 loop spans 16 amino acids. CDR3 sequence: CASSLALRGPEETQYF. CDR3 nucleotides: TGCGCCAGCAGCTTGGCTCTGCGGGGGCCAGAAGAGACCCAGTACTTC. Looking up the rest from reference TRBV5-1 and TRBJ2-5 gives the full variable domain: KAGVTQTPRYLIKTRGQQVTLSCSPISGHRSVSWYQQTPGQGLQFLFEYFSETQRNKGNFPGRFSGRQFSNSRSEMNVSTLELGDSALYLCASSLALRGPEETQYFGPGTRLLVL.